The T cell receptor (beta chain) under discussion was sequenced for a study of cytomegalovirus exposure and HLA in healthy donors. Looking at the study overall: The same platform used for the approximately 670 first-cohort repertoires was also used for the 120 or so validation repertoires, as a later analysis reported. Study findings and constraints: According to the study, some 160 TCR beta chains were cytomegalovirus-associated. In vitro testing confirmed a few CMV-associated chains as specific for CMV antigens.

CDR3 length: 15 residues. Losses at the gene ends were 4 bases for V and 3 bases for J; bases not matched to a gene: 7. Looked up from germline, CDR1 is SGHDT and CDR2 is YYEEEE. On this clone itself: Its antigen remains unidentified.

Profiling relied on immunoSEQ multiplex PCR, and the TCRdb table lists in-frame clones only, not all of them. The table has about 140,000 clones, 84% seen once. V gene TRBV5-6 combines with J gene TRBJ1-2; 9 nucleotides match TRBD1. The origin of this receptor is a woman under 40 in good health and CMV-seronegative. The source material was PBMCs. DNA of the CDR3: TGTGCCAGCAGCCCGGGACAGGGACGGGACTATGGCTACACCTTC. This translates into CASSPGQGRDYGYTF.